The sequence of this TCR beta chain was determined in a study of shared clonotypes between healthy human individuals. Genomic DNA belonging to each subset was distributed in equal measure over several immunoSEQ plates. DNA at 200 ng, 25,000 to 35,000 T cell genomes, went into sorted-subset replicate PCRs. Assay: immunoSEQ multiplex PCR; the TCRdb copy retains only in-frame clones and omits some. The top ten hold less than 55% of the sample, which has approximately 95,000 clones, roughly 69% seen once. Study outcomes and limitations: Researchers found naive subsets generally carried larger estimated richness than memory subsets. Shared clonotypes across all four donors exceeded non-shared ones in generation probability.

This clone was seen once. As yet, its antigen is unknown. Trimming stripped 6 bases from V and 0 bases from J, with 12 bases between. The germline V gene has CDR1 SNHLY and CDR2 FYNNEI. The CDR3 sequence is 14 residues long. This chain connects TRBV2 to TRBJ2-7; D is uncertain. The source material was memory CD8+ T cells sorted from blood. Subset meaning: CD45RO+ cells pooled with CCR7-negative TemRA cells. This clonotype was sampled from a man younger than 45 in good health. This CDR3 reads CASRNGWSSYEQYF. The CDR3 nucleotides read TGTGCCAGCAGGAACGGGTGGAGCTCCTACGAGCAGTACTTC. Supplemented by reference TRBV2 and TRBJ2-7, the full variable domain reads EPEVTQTPSHQVTQMGQEVILRCVPISNHLYFYWYRQILGQKVEFLVSFYNNEISEKSEIFDDQFSVERPDGSNFTLKIRSTKLEDSAMYFCASRNGWSSYEQYFGPGTRLTVT.